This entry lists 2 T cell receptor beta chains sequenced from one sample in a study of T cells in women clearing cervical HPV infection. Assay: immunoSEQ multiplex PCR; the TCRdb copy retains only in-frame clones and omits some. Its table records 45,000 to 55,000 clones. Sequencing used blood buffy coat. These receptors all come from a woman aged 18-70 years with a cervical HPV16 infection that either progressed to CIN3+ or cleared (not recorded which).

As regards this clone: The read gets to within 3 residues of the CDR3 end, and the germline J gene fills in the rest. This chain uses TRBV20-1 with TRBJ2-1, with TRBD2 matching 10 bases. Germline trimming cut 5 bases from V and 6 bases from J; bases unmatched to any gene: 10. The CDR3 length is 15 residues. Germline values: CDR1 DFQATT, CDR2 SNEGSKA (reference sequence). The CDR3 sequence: CSAGNLAGGGNEQFF. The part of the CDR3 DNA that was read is TGCAGTGCTGGGAACTTAGCGGGAGGAGGCAATGAG.

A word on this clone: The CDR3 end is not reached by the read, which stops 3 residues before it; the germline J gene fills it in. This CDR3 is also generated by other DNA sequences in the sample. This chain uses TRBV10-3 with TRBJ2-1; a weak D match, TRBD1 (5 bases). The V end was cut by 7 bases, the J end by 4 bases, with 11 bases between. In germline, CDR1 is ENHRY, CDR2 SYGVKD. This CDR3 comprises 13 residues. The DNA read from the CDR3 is TGTGCCATCAAAGGGGCGAGTTACAATGAG. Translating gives CAIKGASYNE. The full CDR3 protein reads CAIKGASYNEQFF.